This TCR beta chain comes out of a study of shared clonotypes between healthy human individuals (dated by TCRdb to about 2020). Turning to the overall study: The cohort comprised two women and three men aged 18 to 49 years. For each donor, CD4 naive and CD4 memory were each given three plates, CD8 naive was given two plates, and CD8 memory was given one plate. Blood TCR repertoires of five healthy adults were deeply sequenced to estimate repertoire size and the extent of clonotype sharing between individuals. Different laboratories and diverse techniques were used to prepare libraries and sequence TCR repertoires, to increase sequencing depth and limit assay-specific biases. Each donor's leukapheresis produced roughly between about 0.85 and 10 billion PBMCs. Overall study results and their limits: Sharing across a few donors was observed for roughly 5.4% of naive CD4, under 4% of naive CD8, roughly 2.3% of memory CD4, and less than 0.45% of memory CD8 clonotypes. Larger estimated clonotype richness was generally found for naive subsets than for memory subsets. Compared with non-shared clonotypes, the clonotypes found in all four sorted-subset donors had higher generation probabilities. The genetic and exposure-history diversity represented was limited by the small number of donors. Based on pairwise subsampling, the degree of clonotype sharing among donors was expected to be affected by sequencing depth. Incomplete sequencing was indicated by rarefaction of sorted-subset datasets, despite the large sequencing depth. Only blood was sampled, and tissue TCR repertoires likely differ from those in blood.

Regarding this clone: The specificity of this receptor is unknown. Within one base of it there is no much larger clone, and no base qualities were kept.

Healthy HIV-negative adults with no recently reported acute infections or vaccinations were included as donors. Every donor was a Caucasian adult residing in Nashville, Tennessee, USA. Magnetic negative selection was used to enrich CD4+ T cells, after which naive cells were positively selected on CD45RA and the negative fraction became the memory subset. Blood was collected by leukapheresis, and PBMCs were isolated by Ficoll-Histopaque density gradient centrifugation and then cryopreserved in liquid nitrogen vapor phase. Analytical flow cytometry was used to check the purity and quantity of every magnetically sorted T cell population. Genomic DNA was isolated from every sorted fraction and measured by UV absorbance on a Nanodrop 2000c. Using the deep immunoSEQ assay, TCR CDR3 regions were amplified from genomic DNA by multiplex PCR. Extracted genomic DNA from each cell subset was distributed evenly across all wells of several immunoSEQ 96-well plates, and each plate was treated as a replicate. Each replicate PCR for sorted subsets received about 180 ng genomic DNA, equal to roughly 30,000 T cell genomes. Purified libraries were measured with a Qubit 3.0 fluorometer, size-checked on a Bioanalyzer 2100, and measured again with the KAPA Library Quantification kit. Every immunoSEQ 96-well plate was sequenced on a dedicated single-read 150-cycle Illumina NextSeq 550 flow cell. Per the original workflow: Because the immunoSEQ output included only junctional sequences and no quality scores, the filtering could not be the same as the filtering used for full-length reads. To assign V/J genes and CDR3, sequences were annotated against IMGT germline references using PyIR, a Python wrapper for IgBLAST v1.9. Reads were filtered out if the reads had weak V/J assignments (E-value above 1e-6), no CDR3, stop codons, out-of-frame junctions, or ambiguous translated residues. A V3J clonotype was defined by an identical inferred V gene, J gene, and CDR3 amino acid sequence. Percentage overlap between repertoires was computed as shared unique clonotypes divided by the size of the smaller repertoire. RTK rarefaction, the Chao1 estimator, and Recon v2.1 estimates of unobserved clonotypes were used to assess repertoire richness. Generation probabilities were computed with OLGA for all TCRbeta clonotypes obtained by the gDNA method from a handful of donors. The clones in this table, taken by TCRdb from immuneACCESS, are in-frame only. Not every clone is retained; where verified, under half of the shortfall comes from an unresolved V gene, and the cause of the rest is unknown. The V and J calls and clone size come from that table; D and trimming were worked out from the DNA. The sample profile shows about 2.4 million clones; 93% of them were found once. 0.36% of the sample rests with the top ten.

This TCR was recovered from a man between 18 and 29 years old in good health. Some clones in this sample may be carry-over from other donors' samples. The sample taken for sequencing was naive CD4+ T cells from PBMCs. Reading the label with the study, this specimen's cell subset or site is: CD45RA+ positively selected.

The sequence in DNA is TGTGCCAGCAGCTTGATGTGGGATGAGCAGTTCTTC. Its translation reads: CASSLMWDEQFF. Here the chain combines TRBV5-8 and TRBJ2-1, with the D gene too uncertain to name. Sequences SGHTS (CDR1) and YDEGEE (CDR2) are obtained from the germline V gene. V is shortened by 1 base, J by 8 bases, and the region joining them spans 7 bases. Its CDR3 holds 12 amino acids, cysteine through phenylalanine. The entry retains the CDR3 DNA only, 36 bases that are in frame from base 1.